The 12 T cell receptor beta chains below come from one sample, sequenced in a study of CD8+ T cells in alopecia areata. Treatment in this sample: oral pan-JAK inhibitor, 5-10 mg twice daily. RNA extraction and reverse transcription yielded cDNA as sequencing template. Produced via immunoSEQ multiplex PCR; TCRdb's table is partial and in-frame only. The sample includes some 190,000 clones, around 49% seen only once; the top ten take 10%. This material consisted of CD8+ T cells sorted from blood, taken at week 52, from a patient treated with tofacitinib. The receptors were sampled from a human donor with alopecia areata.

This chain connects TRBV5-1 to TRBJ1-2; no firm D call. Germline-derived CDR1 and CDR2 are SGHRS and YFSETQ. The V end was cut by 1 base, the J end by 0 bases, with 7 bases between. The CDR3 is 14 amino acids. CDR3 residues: CASSLTGTNYGYTF. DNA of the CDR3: TGCGCCAGCAGCTTGACCGGTACTAACTATGGCTACACCTTC. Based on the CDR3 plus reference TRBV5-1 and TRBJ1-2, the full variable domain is KAGVTQTPRYLIKTRGQQVTLSCSPISGHRSVSWYQQTPGQGLQFLFEYFSETQRNKGNFPGRFSGRQFSNSRSEMNVSTLELGDSALYLCASSLTGTNYGYTFGSGTRLTVV.

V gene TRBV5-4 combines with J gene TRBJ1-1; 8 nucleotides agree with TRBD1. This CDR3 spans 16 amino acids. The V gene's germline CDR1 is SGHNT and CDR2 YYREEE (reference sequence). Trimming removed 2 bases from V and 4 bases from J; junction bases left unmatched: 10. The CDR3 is CASSLGDRQRGTEAFF. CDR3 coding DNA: TGTGCCAGCAGCTTAGGGGACAGGCAAAGGGGCACTGAAGCTTTCTTT.

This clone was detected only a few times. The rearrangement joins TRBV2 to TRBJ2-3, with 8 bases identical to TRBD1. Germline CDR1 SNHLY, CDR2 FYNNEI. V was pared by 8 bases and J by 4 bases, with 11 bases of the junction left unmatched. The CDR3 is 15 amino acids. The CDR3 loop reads CASLLSGGGADTQYF. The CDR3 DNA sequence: TGTGCCAGCCTCCTTTCAGGGGGCGGCGCAGATACGCAGTATTTT.

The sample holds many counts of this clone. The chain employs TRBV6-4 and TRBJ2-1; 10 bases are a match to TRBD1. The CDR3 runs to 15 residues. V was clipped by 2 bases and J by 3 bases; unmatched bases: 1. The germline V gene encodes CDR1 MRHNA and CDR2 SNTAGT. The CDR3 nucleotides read TGTGCCAGCAGTGACGGGACAGGGGACTACAATGAGCAGTTCTTC. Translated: CASSDGTGDYNEQFF.

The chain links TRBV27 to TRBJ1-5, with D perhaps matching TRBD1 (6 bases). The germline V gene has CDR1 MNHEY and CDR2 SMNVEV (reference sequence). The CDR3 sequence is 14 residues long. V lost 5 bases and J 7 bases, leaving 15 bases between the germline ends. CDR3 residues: CASSPTGGFQPQHF. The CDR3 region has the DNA TGTGCCAGCAGTCCGACGGGGGGCTTCCAGCCCCAGCATTTT.

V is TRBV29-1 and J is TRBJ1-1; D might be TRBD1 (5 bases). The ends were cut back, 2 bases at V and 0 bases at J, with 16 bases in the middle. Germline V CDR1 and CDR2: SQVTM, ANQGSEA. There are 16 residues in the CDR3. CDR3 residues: CSVESGGGEVNTEAFF. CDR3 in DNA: TGCAGCGTTGAATCCGGGGGGGGAGAAGTGAACACTGAAGCTTTCTTT.

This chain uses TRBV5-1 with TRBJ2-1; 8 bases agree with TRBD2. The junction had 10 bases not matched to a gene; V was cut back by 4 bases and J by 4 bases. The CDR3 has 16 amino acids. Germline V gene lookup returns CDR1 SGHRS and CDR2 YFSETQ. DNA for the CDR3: TGCGCCAGCAGCCCGGACACTAGCGGCACTTACAATGAGCAGTTCTTC. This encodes CASSPDTSGTYNEQFF.

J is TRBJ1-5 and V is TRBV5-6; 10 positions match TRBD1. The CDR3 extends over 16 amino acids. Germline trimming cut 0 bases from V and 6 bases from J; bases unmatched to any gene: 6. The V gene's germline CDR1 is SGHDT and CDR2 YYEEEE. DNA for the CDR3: TGTGCCAGCAGCTTGGGTAGGGACAGGGGTATTCAGCCCCAGCATTTT. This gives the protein CASSLGRDRGIQPQHF. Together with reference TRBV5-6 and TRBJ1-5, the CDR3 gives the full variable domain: DAGVTQSPTHLIKTRGQQVTLRCSPKSGHDTVSWYQQALGQGPQFIFQYYEEEERQRGNFPDRFSGHQFPNYSSELNVNALLLGDSALYLCASSLGRDRGIQPQHFGDGTRLSIL.

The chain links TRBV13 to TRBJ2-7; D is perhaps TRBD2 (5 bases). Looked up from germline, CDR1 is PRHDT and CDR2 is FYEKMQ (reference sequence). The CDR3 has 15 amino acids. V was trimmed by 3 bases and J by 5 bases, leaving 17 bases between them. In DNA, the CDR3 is TGTGCCAGCAGCTTTCAGACCGGGATGGACGACGAGCAGTACTTC. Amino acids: CASSFQTGMDDEQYF.

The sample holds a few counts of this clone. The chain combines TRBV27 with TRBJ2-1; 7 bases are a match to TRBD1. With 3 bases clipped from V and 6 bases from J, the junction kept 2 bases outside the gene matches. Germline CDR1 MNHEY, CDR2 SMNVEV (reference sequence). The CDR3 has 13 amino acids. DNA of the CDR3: TGTGCCAGCAGTTTGGGACAGCGCAATGAGCAGTTCTTC. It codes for CASSLGQRNEQFF.

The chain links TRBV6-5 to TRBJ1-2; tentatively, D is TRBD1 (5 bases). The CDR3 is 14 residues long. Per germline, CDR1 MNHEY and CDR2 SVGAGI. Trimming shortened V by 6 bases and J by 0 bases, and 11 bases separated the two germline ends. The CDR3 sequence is CASSQAGANYGYTF. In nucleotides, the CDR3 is TGTGCCAGCAGCCAAGCGGGGGCTAACTATGGCTACACCTTC.

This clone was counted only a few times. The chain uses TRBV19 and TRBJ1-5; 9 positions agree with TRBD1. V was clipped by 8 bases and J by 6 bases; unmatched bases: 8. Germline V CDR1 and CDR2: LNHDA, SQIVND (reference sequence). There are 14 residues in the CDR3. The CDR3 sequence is CASRTGEGGQPQHF. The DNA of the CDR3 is TGTGCCAGTCGGACAGGGGAAGGTGGTCAGCCCCAGCATTTT.